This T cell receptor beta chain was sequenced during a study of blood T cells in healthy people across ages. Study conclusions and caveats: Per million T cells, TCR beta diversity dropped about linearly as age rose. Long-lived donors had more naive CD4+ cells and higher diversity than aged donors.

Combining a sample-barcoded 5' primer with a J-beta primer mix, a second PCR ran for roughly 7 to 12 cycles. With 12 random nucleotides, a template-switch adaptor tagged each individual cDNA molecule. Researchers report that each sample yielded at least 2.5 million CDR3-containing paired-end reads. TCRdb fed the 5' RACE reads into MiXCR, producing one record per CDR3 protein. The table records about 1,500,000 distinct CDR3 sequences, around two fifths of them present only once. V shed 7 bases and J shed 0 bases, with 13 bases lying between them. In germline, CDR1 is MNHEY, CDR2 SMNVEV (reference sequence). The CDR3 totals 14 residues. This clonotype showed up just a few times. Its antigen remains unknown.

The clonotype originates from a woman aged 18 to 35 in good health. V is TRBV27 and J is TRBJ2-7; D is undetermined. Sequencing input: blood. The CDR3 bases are TGTGCCAGCACTCCACTTACCCGCTCCTACGAGCAGTACTTC. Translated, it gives CASTPLTRSYEQYF.